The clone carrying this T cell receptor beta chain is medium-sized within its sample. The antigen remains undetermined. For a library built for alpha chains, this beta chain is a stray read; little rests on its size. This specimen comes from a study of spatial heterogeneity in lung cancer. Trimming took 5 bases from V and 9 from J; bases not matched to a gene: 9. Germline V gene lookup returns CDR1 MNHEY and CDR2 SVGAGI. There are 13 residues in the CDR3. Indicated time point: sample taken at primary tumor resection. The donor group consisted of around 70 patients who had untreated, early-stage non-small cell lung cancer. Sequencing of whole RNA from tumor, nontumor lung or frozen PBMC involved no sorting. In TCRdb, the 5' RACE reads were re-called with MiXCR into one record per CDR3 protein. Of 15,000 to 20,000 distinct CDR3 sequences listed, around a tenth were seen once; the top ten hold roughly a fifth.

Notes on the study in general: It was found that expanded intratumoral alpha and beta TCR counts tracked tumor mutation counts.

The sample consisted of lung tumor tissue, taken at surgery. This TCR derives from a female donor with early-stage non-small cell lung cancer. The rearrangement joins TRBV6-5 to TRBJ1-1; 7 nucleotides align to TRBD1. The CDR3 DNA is TGTGCCAGCAGTACCACAGGGGAGGTCAAAGCTTTCTTT. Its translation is CASSTTGEVKAFF.